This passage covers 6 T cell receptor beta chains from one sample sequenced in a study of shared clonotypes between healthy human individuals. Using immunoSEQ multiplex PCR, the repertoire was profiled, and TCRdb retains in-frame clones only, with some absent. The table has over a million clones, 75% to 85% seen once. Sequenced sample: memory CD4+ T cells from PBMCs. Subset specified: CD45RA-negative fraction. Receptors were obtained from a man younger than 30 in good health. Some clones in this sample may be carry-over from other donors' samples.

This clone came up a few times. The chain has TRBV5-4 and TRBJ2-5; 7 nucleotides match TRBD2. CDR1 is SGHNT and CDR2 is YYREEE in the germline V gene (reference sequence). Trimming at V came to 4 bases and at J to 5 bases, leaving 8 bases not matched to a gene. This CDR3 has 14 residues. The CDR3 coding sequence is TGTGCCAGCAGCAGAGCGGTCGGGGGGGAGACCCAGTACTTC. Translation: CASSRAVGGETQYF.

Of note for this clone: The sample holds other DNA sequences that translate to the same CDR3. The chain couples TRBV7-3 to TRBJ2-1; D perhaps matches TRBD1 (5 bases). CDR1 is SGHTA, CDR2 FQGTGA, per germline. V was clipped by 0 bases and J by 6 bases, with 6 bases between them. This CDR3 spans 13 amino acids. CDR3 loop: CASSLTRVNEQFF. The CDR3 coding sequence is TGTGCCAGCAGCTTAACCAGGGTCAATGAGCAGTTCTTC.

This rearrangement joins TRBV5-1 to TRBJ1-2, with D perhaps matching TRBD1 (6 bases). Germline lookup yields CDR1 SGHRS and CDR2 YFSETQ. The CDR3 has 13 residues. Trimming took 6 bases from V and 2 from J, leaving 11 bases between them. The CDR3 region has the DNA TGCGCCAGCACCACAGGGACCAACTATGGCTACACCTTC. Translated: CASTTGTNYGYTF.

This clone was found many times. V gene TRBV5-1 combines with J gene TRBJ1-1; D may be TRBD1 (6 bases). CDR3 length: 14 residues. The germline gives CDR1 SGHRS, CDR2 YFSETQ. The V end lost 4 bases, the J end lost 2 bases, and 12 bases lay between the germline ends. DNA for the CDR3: TGCGCCAGCAGCGTCCAGGGGTTAAACACTGAAGCTTTCTTT. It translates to CASSVQGLNTEAFF.

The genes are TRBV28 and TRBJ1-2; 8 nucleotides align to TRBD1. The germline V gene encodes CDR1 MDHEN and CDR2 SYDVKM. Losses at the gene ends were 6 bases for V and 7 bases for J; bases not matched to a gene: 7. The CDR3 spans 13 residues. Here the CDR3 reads CASSIDRGSGYTF. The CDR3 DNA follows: TGTGCCAGCAGCATCGACAGGGGCTCTGGCTACACCTTC.

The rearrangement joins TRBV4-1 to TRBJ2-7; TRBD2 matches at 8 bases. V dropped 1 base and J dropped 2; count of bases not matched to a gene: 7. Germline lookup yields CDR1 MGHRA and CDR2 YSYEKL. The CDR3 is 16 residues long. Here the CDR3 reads CASSQGLGRVAYEQYF. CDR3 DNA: TGCGCCAGCAGCCAAGGTCTCGGGAGGGTCGCCTACGAGCAGTACTTC.